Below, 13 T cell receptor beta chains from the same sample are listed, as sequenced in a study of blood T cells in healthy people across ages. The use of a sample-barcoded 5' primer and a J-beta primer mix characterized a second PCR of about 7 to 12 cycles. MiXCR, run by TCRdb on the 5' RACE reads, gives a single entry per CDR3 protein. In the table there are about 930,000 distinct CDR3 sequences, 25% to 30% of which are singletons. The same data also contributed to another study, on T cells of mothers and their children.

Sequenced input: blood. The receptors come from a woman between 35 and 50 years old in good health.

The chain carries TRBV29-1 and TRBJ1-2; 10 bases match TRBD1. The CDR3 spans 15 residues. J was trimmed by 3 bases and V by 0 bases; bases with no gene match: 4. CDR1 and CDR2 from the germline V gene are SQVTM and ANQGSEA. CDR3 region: CSVEDRTGGDYGYTF. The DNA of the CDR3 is TGCAGCGTTGAAGATAGGACAGGGGGTGACTATGGCTACACCTTC.

Here the CDR3 reads CASSWGGTPYEQYF. In DNA, the CDR3 is TGTGCCAGCAGCTGGGGGGGGACTCCTTACGAGCAGTACTTC. The chain has TRBV5-5 and TRBJ2-7, with 7 bases identical to TRBD2. Germline V gene data show CDR1 as SGHKS and CDR2 as YYEKEE (reference sequence). This CDR3 region has 14 residues. V was pared by 3 bases and J by 4 bases, with 7 bases of the junction left unmatched.

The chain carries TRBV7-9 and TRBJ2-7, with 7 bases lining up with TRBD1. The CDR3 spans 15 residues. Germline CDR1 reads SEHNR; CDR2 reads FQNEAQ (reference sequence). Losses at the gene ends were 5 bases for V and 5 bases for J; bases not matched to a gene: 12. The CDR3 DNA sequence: TGTGCCAGCAGCGTTACAGGGGCTGTGCTCCACGAGCAGTACTTC. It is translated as CASSVTGAVLHEQYF. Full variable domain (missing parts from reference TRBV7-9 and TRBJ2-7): DTGVSQNPRHKITKRGQNVTFRCDPISEHNRLYWYRQTLGQGPEFLTYFQNEAQLEKSRLLSDRFSAERPKGSFSTLEIQRTEQGDSAMYLCASSVTGAVLHEQYFGPGTRLTVT.

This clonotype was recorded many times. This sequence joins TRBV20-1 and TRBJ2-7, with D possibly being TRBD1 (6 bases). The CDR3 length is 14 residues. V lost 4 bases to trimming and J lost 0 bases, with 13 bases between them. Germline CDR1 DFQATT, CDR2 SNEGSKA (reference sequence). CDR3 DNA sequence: TGCAGTGCTATCCCACAGGGAAACTCCTACGAGCAGTACTTC. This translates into CSAIPQGNSYEQYF.

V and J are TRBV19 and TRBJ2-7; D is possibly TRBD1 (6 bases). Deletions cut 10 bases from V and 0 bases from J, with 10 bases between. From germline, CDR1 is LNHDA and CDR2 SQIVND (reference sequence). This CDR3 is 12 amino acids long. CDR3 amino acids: CATTGNSYEQYF. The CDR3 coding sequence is TGTGCCACTACAGGGAACTCCTACGAGCAGTACTTC. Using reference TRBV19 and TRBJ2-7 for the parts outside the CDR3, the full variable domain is DGGITQSPKYLFRKEGQNVTLSCEQNLNHDAMYWYRQDPGQGLRLIYYSQIVNDFQKGDIAEGYSVSREKKESFPLTVTSAQKNPTAFYLCATTGNSYEQYFGPGTRLTVT.

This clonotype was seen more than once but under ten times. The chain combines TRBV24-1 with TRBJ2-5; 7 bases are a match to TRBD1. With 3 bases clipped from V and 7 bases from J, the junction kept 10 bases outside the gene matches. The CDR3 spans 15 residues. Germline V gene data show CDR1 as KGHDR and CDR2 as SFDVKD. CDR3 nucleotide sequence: TGTGCCACCAGTGATCGCGGCGGACAGGCGGGGACCCAGTACTTC. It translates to CATSDRGGQAGTQYF.

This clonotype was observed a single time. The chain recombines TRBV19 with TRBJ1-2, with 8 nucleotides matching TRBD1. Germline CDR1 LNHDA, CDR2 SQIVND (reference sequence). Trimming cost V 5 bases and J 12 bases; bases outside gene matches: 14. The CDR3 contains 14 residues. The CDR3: CASSDTGQAIKNTF. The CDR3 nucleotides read TGTGCCAGTAGTGATACGGGACAGGCTATCAAGAACACCTTC.

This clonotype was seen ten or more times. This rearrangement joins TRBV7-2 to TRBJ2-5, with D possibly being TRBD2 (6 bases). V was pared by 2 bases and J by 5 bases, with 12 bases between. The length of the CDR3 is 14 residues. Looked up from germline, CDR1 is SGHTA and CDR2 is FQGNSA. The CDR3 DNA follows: TGTGCCAGCAGCTTACGGGGGAGAGGGGAGACCCAGTACTTC. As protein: CASSLRGRGETQYF.

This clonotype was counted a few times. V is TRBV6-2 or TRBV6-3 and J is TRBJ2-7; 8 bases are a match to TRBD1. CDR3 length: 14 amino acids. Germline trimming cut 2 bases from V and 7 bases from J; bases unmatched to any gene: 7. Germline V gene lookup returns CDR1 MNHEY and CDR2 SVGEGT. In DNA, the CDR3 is TGTGCCAGCAGTTACCTTGGACAGGGAGTAGAGCAGTACTTC. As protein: CASSYLGQGVEQYF.

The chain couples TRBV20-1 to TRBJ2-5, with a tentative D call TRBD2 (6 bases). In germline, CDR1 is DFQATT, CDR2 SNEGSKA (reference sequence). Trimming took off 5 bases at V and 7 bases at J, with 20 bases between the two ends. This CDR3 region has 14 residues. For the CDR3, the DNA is TGCAGTGCTCACCTCCTGGCTAGCGAGGGGACCCAGTACTTC. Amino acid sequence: CSAHLLASEGTQYF.

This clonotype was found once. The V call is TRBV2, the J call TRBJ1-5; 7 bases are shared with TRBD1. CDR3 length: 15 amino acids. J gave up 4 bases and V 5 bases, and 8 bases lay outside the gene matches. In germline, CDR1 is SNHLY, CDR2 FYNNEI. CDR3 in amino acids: CASSRDRSRNQPQHF. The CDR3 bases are TGTGCCAGCAGTCGGGACAGAAGCAGGAATCAGCCCCAGCATTTT.

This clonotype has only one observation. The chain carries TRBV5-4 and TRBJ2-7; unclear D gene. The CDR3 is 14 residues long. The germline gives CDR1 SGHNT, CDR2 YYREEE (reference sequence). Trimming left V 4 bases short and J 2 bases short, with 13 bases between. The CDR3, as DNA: TGTGCCAGCAGCACCCAGGATCCAGCCTACGAGCAGTACTTC. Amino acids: CASSTQDPAYEQYF.

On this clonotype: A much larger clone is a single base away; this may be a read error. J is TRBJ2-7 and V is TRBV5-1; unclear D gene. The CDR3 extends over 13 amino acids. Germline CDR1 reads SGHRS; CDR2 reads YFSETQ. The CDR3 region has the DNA TGCGCCAGCAGCCCGGACCTCTCCTACAAGCAGTACTTC. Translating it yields CASSPDLSYKQYF.